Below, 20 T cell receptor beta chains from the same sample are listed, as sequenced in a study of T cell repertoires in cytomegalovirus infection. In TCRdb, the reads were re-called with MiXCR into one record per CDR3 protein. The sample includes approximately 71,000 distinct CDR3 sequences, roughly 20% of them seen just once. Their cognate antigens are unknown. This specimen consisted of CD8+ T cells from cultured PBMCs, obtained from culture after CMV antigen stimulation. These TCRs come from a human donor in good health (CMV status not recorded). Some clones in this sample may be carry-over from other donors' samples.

CDR3 sequence (DNA): TGCAGTGCGGGATGGGGGGGCCGGGGGGAGACCCAGTACTTC. Protein sequence: CSAGWGGRGETQYF. The chain combines TRBV20-1 with TRBJ2-5; a weak D match, TRBD2 (7 bases). There are 14 residues in the CDR3. CDR1 is DFQATT and CDR2 is SNEGSKA in the germline V gene (reference sequence). Trimming cost V 6 bases and J 5 bases, with 19 bases left between them.

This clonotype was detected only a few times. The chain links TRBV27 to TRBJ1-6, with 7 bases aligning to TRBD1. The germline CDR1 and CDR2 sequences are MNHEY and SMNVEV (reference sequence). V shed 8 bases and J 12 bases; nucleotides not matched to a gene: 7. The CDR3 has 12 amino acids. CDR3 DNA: TGTGCCAGCGGTAAACAGGGGATACCCCTCCACTTT. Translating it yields CASGKQGIPLHF.

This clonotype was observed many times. CDR3 residues: CASSAAGTEHSNQPQHF. The CDR3 region has the DNA TGTGCCAGCAGTGCTGCCGGGACAGAGCATAGCAATCAGCCCCAGCATTTT. The rearrangement joins TRBV25-1 to TRBJ1-5, with 7 bases aligning to TRBD1. Germline V gene lookup returns CDR1 MGHDK and CDR2 SYGVNS. The CDR3 length is 17 residues. J was trimmed by 0 bases and V by 4 bases; bases with no gene match: 9.

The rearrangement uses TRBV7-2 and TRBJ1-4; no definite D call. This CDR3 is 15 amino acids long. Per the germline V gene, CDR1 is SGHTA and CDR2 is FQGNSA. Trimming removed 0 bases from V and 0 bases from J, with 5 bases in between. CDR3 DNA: TGTGCCAGCAGCTTAGCGGGGTCAACTAATGAAAAACTGTTTTTT. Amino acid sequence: CASSLAGSTNEKLFF.

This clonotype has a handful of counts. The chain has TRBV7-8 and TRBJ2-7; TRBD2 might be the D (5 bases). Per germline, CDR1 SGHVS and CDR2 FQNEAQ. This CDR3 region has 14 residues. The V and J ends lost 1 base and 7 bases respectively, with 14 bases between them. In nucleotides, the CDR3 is TGTGCCAGCAGCTTAGGGGGAGAGGGATGGGAGCAGTACTTC. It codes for CASSLGGEGWEQYF.

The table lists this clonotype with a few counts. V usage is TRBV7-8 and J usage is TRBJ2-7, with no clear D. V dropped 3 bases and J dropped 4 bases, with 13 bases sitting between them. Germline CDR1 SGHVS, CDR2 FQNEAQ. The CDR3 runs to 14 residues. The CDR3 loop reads CASSFRLVTYEQYF. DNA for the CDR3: TGTGCCAGCAGCTTTAGGTTGGTCACGTACGAGCAGTACTTC.

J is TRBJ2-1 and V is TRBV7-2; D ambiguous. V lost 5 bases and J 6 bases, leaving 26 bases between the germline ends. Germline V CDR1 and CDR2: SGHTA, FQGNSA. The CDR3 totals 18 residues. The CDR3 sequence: CASSPSHPLSNCCNEQFF. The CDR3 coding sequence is TGTGCCAGCAGCCCCTCACACCCGCTTAGCAACTGCTGCAATGAGCAGTTCTTC.

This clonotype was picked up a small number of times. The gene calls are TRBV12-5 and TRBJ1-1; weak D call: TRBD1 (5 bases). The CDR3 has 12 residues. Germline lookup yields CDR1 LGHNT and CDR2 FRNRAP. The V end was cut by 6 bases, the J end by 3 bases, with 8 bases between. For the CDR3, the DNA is TGTGCTAGTGGCCCAGGGTACACTGAAGCTTTCTTT. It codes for CASGPGYTEAFF.

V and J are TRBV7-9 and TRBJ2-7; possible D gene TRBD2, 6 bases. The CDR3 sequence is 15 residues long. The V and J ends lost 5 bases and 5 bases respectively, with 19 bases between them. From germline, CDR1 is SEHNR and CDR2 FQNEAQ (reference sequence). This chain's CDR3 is CASSENDGRYDEQYF. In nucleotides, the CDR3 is TGTGCCAGCAGCGAAAACGACGGGAGATACGACGAGCAGTACTTC.

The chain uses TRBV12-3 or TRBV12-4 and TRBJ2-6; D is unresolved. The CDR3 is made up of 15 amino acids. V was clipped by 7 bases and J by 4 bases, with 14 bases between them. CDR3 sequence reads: CASTLGLSGANVLTF. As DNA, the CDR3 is TGTGCCAGCACCCTGGGGTTGTCGGGGGCCAACGTCCTGACTTTC.

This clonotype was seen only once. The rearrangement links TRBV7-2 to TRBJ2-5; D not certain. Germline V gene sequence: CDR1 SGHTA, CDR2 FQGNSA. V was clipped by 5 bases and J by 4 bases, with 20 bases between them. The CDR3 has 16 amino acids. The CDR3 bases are TGTGCCAGCAGCCCGTCCCGGCGGTACCTCCCAGAGACCCAGTACTTC. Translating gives CASSPSRRYLPETQYF.

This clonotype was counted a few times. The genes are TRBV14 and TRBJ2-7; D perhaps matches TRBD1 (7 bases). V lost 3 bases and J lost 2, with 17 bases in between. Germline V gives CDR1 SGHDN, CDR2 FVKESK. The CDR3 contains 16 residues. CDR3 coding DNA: TGTGCCAGCAGCCACAAGCTCCAGGGGGGCACCTACGAGCAGTACTTC. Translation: CASSHKLQGGTYEQYF.

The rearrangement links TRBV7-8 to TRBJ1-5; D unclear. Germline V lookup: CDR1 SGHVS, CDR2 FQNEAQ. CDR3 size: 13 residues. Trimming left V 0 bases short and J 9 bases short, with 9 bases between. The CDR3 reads CASSLAVGRPQHF. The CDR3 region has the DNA TGTGCCAGCAGCTTAGCGGTGGGCAGGCCCCAGCATTTT. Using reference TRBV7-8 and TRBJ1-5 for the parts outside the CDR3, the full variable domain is GAGVSQSPRYKVAKRGQDVALRCDPISGHVSLFWYQQALGQGPEFLTYFQNEAQLDKSGLPSDRFFAERPEGSVSTLKIQRTQQEDSAVYLCASSLAVGRPQHFGDGTRLSIL.

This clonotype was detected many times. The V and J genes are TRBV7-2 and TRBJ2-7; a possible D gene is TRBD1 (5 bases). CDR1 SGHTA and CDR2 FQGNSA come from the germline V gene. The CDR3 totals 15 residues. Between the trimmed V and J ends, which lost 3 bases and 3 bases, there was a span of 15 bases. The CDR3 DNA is TGTGCCAGCAGCTTGGGATTGACAGCTCTCTACGAGCAGTACTTC. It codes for CASSLGLTALYEQYF.

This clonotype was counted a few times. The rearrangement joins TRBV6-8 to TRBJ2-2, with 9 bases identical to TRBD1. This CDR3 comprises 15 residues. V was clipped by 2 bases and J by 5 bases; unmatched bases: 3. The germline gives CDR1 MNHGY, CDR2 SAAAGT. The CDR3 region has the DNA TGTGCCAGCAGTTACGTGACAGGGGGGACCGGGGAGCTGTTTTTT. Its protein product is CASSYVTGGTGELFF.

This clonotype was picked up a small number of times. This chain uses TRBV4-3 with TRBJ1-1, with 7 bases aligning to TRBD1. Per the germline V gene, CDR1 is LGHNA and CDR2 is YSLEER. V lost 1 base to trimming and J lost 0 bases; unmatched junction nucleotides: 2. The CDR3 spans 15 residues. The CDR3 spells CASSQGQGLNTEAFF. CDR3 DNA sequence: TGCGCCAGCAGCCAAGGACAGGGATTGAACACTGAAGCTTTCTTT.

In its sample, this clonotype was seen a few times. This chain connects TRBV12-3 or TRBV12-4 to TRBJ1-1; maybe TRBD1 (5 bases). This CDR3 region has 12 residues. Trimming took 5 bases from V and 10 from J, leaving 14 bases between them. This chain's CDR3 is CASSPGPGGAFF. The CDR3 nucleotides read TGTGCCAGCAGTCCAGGGCCCGGAGGAGCTTTCTTT.

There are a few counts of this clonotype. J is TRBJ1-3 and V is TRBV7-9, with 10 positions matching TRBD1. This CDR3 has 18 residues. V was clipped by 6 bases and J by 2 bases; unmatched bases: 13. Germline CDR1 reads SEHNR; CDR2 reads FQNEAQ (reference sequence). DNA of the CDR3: TGTGCCAGCAGACCACCACTCGGGGACAGGGGAGCTGGAAACACCATATATTTT. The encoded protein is CASRPPLGDRGAGNTIYF.

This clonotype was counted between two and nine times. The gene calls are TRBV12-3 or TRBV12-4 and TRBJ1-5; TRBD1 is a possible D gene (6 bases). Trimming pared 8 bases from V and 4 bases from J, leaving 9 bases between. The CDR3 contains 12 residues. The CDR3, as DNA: TGTGCCAGCCAAAGGGGGAATCAGCCCCAGCATTTT. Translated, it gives CASQRGNQPQHF.

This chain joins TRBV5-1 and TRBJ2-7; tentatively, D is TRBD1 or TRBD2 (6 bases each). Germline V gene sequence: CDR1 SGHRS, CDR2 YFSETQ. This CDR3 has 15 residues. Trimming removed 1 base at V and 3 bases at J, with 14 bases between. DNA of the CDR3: TGCGCCAGCAGCTTGACGGGCGGGACAAACTACGAGCAGTACTTC. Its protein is CASSLTGGTNYEQYF. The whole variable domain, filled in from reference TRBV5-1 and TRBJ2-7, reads KAGVTQTPRYLIKTRGQQVTLSCSPISGHRSVSWYQQTPGQGLQFLFEYFSETQRNKGNFPGRFSGRQFSNSRSEMNVSTLELGDSALYLCASSLTGGTNYEQYFGPGTRLTVT.